Below, 2 T cell receptor beta chains from the same sample are listed, as sequenced in a study of regulatory T cells in long-lasting Graves disease. Time point of the sample: persistent/refractory GD, antithyroid drugs over 5 years with positive TRAb. From PBMCs, RNA was extracted and then used to make the TCR library. Sequencing libraries for TCR beta were prepared with iRepertoire HTBI primers and Arm-PCR of CDR3 regions. Each CDR3 protein is one row after TCRdb ran MiXCR on the multiplex PCR reads. The sample has about 660,000 distinct CDR3 sequences, about 30% seen once. The sequencing used peripheral blood mononuclear cells (PBMCs), collected when the disease was refractory, from a patient treated with antithyroid drugs. The receptors stem from a female donor with Graves disease.

The chain joins TRBV27 to TRBJ1-1; tentative D call: TRBD1 (6 bases). V lost 4 bases and J 0 bases, leaving 18 bases between the germline ends. The germline V gene encodes CDR1 MNHEY and CDR2 SMNVEV (reference sequence). The CDR3 totals 17 residues. The CDR3 here is CASSSITGTRVNTEAFF. For the CDR3, the DNA is TGTGCCAGCAGTTCAATCACAGGGACCAGGGTGAACACTGAAGCTTTCTTT.

This clonotype was seen only once. Only one base separates this from a far larger clonotype, so it likely reflects a read error. V gene TRBV11-2 combines with J gene TRBJ2-5; TRBD2 matches at 12 bases. V was pared by 5 bases and J by 2 bases, with 6 bases of the junction left unmatched. There are 16 residues in the CDR3. In germline, CDR1 is SGHAT, CDR2 FQNNGV. The CDR3 protein is CASSPRTSGIQETQYF. Here the CDR3 DNA reads TGTGCCAGCAGCCCAAGGACTAGCGGGATTCAAGAGACCCAGTACTTC.